The 4 T cell receptor beta chains reported below all come from one sample, sequenced in a study of TIL therapy for anti-PD-1-resistant metastatic lung cancer listed by TCRdb under 2021. TCR beta CDR3 regions were amplified from genomic DNA by bias-controlled multiplex PCR with the immunoSEQ v3 hsTCRB kit. The immuneACCESS repertoire file appears here via TCRdb, limited to in-frame rearrangements. These files lack a portion of the clones; in checked studies, under half of the deficit traces to unresolved V genes, and the cause of the others is not known. A total of some 20,000 clones appear in this sample, 75% to 80% of them only once. The ten most abundant clones make up 6% to 9.5% of the sample. According to the study, the label for this sample's time point signals: pre-treatment sample, taken before nivolumab and TIL therapy. This sample comprised blood, obtained at baseline. The origin of the receptors is a person between 30 and 79 years old with non-small cell lung cancer.

This chain joins TRBV29-1 and TRBJ1-3; D remains ambiguous. The CDR3 sequence is 11 residues long. V dropped 3 bases and J dropped 1 base, with 1 base sitting between them. Germline V gene sequence: CDR1 SQVTM, CDR2 ANQGSEA. The DNA of the CDR3 is TGCAGCGTTGAGTCTGGAAACACCATATATTTT. Protein product: CSVESGNTIYF.

This clone was picked up a small number of times. The V call is TRBV6-5, the J call TRBJ1-3; D not certain. The germline V gene encodes CDR1 MNHEY and CDR2 SVGAGI. Between the trimmed V and J ends, which lost 6 bases and 0 bases, there was a span of 12 bases. The CDR3 contains 15 residues. The CDR3 loop reads CASSPGRTSGNTIYF. CDR3 coding DNA: TGTGCCAGCAGCCCCGGGAGGACCTCTGGAAACACCATATATTTT.

The chain recombines TRBV2 with TRBJ2-4, with 7 bases fitting TRBD1. After removal of 6 bases from V and 6 bases from J, the junction contained 8 bases not matched to a gene. Germline V gene lookup returns CDR1 SNHLY and CDR2 FYNNEI. This CDR3 has 14 amino acids. In DNA, the CDR3 is TGTGCCAGCAGAGGCCAGGGGGTCTCAAACATTCAGTACTTC. Amino acid sequence: CASRGQGVSNIQYF.

The V call is TRBV10-1, the J call TRBJ2-7; TRBD2 matches at 7 bases. The CDR3 is made up of 16 amino acids. Germline V gene sequence: CDR1 WNHNN, CDR2 SYGVQD (reference sequence). V lost 2 bases to trimming and J lost 0 bases; unmatched junction nucleotides: 7. The CDR3 bases are TGCGCCAGCAGTGAGACGGGGCGGGGGAACTCCTACGAGCAGTACTTC. As protein: CASSETGRGNSYEQYF.